A selection of T cell receptor beta chains follows, all from one sample in a study of T-cell memory formation after mild COVID-19. TCRdb reanalysed the 5' RACE reads using MiXCR and keeps one entry per CDR3 protein. Among about 390,000 distinct CDR3 sequences listed, approximately 15% were seen once. The sample was PBMCs or a T cell subset sorted from them (not recorded which). The receptors shown here come from a man aged 18-30 years who had mild COVID-19 (a few samples of this study predate the infection). Cell type and time point are not known. CDR3s include the opening cysteine and the closing phenylalanine or tryptophan. A D gene is named only where the DNA matches it firmly. Clone size appears in some rows only: once, few, many, or a class for an expanded clone.

few TRBJ2-2 TRBV20-1 - TGCAGTGCTAGAGATCTGGGGGCAGAGGACACCGGGGAGCTGTTTTTT CSARDLGAEDTGELFF
few TRBJ2-5 TRBV5-1 TRBD2 TGCGCCAGCAGCCAAGCAGGCGGGGGGACTTACCAAGAGACCCAGTACTTC CASSQAGGGTYQETQYF
- TRBJ2-1 TRBV19 - TGTGCCAGTAGTGTCAGGCCTCGGGACAATGAGCAGTTCTTC CASSVRPRDNEQFF
- TRBJ2-7 TRBV2 - TGTGCCAGCCGGAGCCCTGTGGGCGAGCAGTACTTC CASRSPVGEQYF
- TRBJ1-2 TRBV3-1 - TGTGCCAGCAGCACCAGCGGGGCCTCTGGCTACACCTTC CASSTSGASGYTF
- TRBJ2-3 TRBV7-9 - TGTGCCAGCAGCGTCCAGGGCGACTCAGATACGCAGTATTTT CASSVQGDSDTQYF
few TRBJ1-5 TRBV6-2/TRBV6-3 TRBD1 TGTGCCAGCAGCCGAGGAAAAGGGACGACAGGGTACAATCAGCCCCAGCATTTT CASSRGKGTTGYNQPQHF
few TRBJ1-1 TRBV5-5 - TGTGCCAGCAGCTTACAGGGATGGACTGAAGCTTTCTTT CASSLQGWTEAFF
few TRBJ2-3 TRBV7-6 TRBD1 TGTGCCAGTACAGGGGGGCCCCCAGATACGCAGTATTTT CASTGGPPDTQYF
few TRBJ2-5 TRBV7-2 TRBD2 TGTGCCAGCAGCCAGCGGGGGGGCCGTATGGGAGAGACCCAGTACTTC CASSQRGGRMGETQYF
- TRBJ1-4 TRBV7-9 TRBD1 TGTGCCAGCAGCTCAGGGGACAGGGACGAAAAACTGTTTTTT CASSSGDRDEKLFF
few TRBJ1-2 TRBV5-1 - TGCGCCAGCAGCTACGAAGGGGTCAGAAGCTATGGCTACACCTTC CASSYEGVRSYGYTF
few TRBJ2-3 TRBV19 - TGTGCCAGTAGTAGCCACACAGATACGCAGTATTTT CASSSHTDTQYF
- TRBJ1-6 TRBV20-1 - TGCAGTGCTATCGAGGGTGGGTCACCCCTCCACTTT CSAIEGGSPLHF
- TRBJ1-1 TRBV12-3/TRBV12-4 - TGTGCCAGCATTGAAGGGCCTGAAGCTTTCTTT CASIEGPEAFF
many TRBJ2-5 TRBV7-2 TRBD2 TGTGCCAGCAGCTTAGGCGGGGGGGCCGGTGAGACCCAGTACTTC CASSLGGGAGETQYF
few TRBJ1-5 TRBV6-5 - TGTGCCACCTCCGTGAGGGCGAATCAGCCCCAGCATTTT CATSVRANQPQHF
- TRBJ1-3 TRBV9 - TGTGCCAGCAGCGATGACTTCTACACCATATATTTT CASSDDFYTIYF
- TRBJ1-2 TRBV12-3/TRBV12-4 - TGTGCCAGCAGTATGGACGGATTCTATGGCTACACCTTC CASSMDGFYGYTF
many TRBJ1-6 TRBV7-2 - TGTGCCAGCAGCTTAGTCCCGGGGGCTAATTCACCCCTCCACTTT CASSLVPGANSPLHF
- TRBJ1-1 TRBV28 TRBD1 TGTGCCAGCAAAAGGGGACAGGCGGGAACTGAAGCTTTCTTT CASKRGQAGTEAFF
few TRBJ1-1 TRBV7-3 TRBD1 TGTGCCAGCGCTGAAGGGGGCGCGGACACTGAAGCTTTCTTT CASAEGGADTEAFF